The TCR beta chain described here comes from a study of blood T cell repertoires in COVID-19. Study summary: Some COVID-19 samples were acute and others convalescent; all came from the United States, Italy and Spain. T cells, B-cell-depleted T cells, or PBMCs supplied cDNA or gDNA.

Only one count was recorded for this clone. CDR1 ENHRY and CDR2 SYGVKD come from the germline V gene. V gave up 6 bases and J gave up 6 bases, with 12 bases separating them. The CDR3 covers 12 residues. Here immunoSEQ multiplex PCR was the method, and the copy in TCRdb shows in-frame clones only, minus some. The sample has about 52,000 clones, over 65% seen once; the top ten hold approximately 10%. The sample was peripheral blood. This clonotype was sampled from a man aged 80 or over with COVID-19, enrolled during active disease. The chain joins TRBV10-3 to TRBJ2-7; D is perhaps TRBD2 (6 bases). As DNA, the CDR3 is TGTGCCATCAGCCAGTCGGGGGTCGAGCAGTACTTC. Amino acids: CAISQSGVEQYF.